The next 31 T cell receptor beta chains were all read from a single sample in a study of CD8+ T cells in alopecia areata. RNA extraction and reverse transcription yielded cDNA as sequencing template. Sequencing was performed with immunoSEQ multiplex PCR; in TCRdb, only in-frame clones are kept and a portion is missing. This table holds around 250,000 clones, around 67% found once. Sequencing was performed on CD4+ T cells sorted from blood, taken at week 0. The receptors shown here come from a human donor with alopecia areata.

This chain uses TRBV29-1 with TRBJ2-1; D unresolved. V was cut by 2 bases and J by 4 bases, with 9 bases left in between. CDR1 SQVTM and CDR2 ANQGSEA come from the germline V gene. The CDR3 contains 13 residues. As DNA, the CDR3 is TGCAGCGTTGAAAGGTTGCGGTACAATGAGCAGTTCTTC. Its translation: CSVERLRYNEQFF.

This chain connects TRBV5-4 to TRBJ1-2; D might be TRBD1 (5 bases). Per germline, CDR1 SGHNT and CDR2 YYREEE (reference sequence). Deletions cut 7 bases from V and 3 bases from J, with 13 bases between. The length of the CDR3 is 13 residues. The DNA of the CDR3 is TGTGCCAGCCTCCGGGTGGGGGACTATGGCTACACCTTC. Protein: CASLRVGDYGYTF.

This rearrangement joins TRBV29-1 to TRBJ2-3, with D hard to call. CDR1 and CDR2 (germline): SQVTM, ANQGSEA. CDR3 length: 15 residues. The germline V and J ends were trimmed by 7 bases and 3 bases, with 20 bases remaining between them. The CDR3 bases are TGCAGCGGGCTCCTAGACCGGTTTACTACAGATACGCAGTATTTT. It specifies CSGLLDRFTTDTQYF.

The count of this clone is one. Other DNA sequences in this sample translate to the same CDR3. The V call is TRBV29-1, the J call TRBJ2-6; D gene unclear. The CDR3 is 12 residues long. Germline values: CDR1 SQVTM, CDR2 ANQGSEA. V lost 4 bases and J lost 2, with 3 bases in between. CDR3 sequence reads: CSVGAGANVLTF. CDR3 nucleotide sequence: TGCAGCGTTGGGGCTGGGGCCAACGTCCTGACTTTC.

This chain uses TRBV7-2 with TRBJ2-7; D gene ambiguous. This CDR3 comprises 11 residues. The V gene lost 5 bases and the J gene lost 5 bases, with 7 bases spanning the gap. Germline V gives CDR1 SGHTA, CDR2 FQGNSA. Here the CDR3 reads CASSPAHEQYF. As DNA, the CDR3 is TGTGCCAGCAGCCCCGCCCACGAGCAGTACTTC.

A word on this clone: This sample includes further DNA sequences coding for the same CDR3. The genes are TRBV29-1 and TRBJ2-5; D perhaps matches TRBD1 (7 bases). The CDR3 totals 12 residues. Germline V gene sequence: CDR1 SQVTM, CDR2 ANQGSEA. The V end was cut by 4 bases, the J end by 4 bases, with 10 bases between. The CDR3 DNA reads TGCAGCGTTGCAGGGGGGCCAGAGACCCAGTACTTC. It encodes CSVAGGPETQYF. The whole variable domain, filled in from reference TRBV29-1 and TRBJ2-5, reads SAVISQKPSRDICQRGTSLTIQCQVDSQVTMMFWYRQQPGQSLTLIATANQGSEATYESGFVIDKFPISRPNLTFSTLTVSNMSPEDSSIYLCSVAGGPETQYFGPGTRLLVL.

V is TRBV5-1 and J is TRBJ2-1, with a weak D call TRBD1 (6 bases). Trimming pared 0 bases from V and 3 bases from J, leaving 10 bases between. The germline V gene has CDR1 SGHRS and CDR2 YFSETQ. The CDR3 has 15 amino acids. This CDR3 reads CASSLEQGGYNEQFF. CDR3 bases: TGCGCCAGCAGCTTGGAACAGGGCGGCTACAATGAGCAGTTCTTC.

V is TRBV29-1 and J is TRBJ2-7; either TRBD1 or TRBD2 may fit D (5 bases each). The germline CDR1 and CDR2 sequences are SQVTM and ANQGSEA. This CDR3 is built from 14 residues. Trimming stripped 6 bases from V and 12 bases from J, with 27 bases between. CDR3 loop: CSVVPGAFPTRWYF. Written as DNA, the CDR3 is TGCAGCGTGGTCCCCGGGGCGTTTCCTACGAGGTGGTACTTC.

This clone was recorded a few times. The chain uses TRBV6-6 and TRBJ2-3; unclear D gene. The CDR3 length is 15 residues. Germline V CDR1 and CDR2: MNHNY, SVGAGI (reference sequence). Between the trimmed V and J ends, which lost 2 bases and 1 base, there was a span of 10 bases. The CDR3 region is CASSYLKPGTDTQYF. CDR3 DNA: TGTGCCAGCAGTTACCTTAAGCCCGGCACAGATACGCAGTATTTT.

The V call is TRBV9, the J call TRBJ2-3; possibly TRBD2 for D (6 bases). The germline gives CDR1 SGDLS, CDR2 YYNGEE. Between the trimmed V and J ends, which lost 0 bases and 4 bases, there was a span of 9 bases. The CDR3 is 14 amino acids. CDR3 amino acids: CASSVGEVSDTQYF. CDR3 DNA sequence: TGTGCCAGCAGCGTAGGGGAGGTTTCAGATACGCAGTATTTT.

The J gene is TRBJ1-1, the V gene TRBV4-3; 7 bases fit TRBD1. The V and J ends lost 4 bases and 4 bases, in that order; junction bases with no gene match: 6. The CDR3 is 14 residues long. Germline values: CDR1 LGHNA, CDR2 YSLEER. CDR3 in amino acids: CASSRTGVATEAFF. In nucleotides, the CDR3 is TGCGCCAGCAGCCGCACAGGGGTGGCCACTGAAGCTTTCTTT.

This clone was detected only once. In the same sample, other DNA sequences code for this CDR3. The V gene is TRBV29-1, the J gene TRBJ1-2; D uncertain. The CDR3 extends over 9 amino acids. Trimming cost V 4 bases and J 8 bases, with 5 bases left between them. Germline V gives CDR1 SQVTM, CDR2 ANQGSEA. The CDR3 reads CSVGGGYTF. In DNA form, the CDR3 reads TGCAGCGTTGGGGGAGGCTACACCTTC.

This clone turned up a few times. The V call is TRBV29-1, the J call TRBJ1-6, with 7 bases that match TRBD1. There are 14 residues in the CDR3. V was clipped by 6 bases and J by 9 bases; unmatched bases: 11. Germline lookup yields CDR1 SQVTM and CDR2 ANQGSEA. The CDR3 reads CSVAGGVGGSPLHF. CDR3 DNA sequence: TGCAGCGTCGCAGGGGGTGTAGGGGGTTCACCCCTCCACTTT.

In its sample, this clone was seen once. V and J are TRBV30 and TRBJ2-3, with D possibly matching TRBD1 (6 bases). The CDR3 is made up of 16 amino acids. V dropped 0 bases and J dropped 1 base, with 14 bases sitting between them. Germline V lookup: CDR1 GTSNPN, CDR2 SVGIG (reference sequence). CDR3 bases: TGTGCCTGGAGTGTTACCCCGGGACACCGCACAGATACGCAGTATTTT. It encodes CAWSVTPGHRTDTQYF.

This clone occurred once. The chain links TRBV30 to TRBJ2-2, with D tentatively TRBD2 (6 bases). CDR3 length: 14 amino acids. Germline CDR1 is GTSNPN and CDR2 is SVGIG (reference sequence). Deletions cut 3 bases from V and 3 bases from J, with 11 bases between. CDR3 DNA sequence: TGTGCCTGGAGCCGCGGGGCGTACACCGGGGAGCTGTTTTTT. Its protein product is CAWSRGAYTGELFF.

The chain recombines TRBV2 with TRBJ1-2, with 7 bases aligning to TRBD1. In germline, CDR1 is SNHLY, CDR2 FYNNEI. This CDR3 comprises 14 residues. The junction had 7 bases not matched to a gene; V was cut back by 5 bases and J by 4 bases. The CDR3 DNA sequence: TGTGCCAGCAGTCGCAACAGGGGCGGCTATGGCTACACCTTC. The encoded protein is CASSRNRGGYGYTF.

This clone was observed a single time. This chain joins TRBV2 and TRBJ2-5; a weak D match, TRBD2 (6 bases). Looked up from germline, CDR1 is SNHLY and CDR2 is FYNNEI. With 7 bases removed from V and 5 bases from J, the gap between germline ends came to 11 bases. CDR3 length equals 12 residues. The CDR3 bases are TGTGCCAGCACAGGCGGGGACGAGACCCAGTACTTC. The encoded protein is CASTGGDETQYF.

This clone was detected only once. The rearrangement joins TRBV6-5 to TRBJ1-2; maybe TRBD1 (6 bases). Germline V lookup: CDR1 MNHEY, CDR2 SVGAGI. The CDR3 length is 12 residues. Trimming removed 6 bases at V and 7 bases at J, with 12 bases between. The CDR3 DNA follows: TGTGCCAGCAGCCCAGGGGTCGGTGGCTACACCTTC. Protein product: CASSPGVGGYTF.

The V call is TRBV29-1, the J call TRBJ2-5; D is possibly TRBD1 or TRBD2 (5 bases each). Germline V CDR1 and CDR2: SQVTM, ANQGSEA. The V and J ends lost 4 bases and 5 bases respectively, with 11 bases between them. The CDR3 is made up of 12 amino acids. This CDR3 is CSVGGVQETQYF. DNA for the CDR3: TGCAGCGTTGGAGGGGTCCAGGAGACCCAGTACTTC.

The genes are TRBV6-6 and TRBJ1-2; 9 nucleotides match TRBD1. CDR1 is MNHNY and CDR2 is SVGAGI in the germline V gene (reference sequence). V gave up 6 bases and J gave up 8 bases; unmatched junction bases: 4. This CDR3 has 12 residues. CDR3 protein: CASSPTGGGYTF. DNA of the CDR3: TGTGCCAGCAGCCCCACAGGGGGCGGCTACACCTTC.

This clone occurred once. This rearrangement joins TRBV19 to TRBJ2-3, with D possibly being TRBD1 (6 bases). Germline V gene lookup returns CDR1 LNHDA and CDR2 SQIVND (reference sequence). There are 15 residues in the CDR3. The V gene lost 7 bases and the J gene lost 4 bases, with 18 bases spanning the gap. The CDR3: CASTLGAAGSDTQYF. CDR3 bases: TGTGCCAGTACCCTGGGGGCTGCAGGTTCAGATACGCAGTATTTT.

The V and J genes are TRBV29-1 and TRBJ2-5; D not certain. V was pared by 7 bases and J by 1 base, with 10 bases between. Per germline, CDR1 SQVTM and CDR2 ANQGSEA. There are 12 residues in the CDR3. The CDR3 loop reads CSATGFQETQYF. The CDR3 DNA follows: TGCAGCGCCACGGGCTTCCAAGAGACCCAGTACTTC.

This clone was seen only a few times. The CDR3, as DNA: TGTGCCTGGAGTGTGTGGGGCGAGCAGTACTTC. It specifies CAWSVWGEQYF. J is TRBJ2-7 and V is TRBV30; D unresolved. Germline assignment: CDR1 GTSNPN and CDR2 SVGIG (reference sequence). CDR3 length: 11 residues. Trimming left V 0 bases short and J 6 bases short, with 6 bases between.

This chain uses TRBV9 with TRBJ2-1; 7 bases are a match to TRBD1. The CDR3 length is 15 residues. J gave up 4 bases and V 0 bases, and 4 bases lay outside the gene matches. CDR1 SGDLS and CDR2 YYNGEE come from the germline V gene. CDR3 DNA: TGTGCCAGCAGCGTAGAGGGGGCTGGGTACAATGAGCAGTTCTTC. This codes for CASSVEGAGYNEQFF. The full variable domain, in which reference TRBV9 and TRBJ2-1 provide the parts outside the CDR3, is DSGVTQTPKHLITATGQRVTLRCSPRSGDLSVYWYQQSLDQGLQFLIQYYNGEERAKGNILERFSAQQFPDLHSELNLSSLELGDSALYFCASSVEGAGYNEQFFGPGTRLTVL.

The CDR3 loop is CASSLDGGGRGQTYGYTF. For the CDR3, the DNA is TGTGCCAGCAGCTTAGATGGCGGAGGGAGGGGGCAAACATATGGCTACACCTTC. The chain has TRBV7-2 and TRBJ1-2; TRBD1 agrees at 7 bases. The V gene end was trimmed by 1 base and the J gene end by 5 bases; junction bases not matched to a gene: 16. CDR3 length equals 18 residues. Germline V gene data show CDR1 as SGHTA and CDR2 as FQGNSA.

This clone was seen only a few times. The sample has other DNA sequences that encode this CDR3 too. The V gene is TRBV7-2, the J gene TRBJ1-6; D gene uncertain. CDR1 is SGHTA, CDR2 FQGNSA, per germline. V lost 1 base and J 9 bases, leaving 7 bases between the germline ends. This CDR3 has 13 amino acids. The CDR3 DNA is TGTGCCAGCAGCTTAGTGGGAAGTTCACCCCTCCACTTT. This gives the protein CASSLVGSSPLHF. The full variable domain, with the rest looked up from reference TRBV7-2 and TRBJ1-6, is GAGVSQSPSNKVTEKGKDVELRCDPISGHTALYWYRQSLGQGLEFLIYFQGNSAPDKSGLPSDRFSAERTGGSVSTLTIQRTQQEDSAVYLCASSLVGSSPLHFGNGTRLTVT.

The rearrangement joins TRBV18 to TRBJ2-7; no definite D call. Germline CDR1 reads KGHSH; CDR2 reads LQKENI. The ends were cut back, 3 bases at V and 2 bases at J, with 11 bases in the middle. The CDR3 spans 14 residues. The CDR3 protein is CASSPGASTYEQYF. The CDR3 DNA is TGTGCCAGCTCACCCGGCGCCAGTACCTACGAGCAGTACTTC.

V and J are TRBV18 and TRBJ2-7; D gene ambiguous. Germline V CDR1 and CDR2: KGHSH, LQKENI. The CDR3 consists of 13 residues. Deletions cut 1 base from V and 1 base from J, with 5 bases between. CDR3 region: CASSPLGSYEQYF. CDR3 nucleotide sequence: TGTGCCAGCTCACCACTCGGATCCTACGAGCAGTACTTC. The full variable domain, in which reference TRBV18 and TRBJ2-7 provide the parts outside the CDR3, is NAGVMQNPRHLVRRRGQEARLRCSPMKGHSHVYWYRQLPEEGLKFMVYLQKENIIDESGMPKERFSAEFPKEGPSILRIQQVVRGDSAAYFCASSPLGSYEQYFGPGTRLTVT.

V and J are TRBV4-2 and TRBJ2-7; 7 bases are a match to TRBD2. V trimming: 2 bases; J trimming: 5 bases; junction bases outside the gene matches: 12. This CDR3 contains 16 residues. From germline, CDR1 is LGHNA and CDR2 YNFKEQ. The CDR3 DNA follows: TGTGCCAGCAGCCAAATTTTTGGCGGGGGTGAAAACGAGCAGTACTTC. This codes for CASSQIFGGGENEQYF.

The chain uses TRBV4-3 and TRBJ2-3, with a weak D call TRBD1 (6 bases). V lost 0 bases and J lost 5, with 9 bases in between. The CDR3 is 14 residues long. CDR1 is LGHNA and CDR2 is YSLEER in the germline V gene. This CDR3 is CASSQDIGGDTQYF. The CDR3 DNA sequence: TGCGCCAGCAGCCAAGATATAGGGGGAGATACGCAGTATTTT.

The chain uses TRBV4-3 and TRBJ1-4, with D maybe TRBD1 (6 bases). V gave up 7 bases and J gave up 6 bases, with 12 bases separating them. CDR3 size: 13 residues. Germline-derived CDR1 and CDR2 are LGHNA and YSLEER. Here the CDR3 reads CASNRARDEKLFF. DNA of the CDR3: TGCGCCAGCAACAGGGCGAGGGATGAAAAACTGTTTTTT.